These 21 T cell receptor beta chains originate from one sample sequenced in a study of T cells after posttransplantation cyclophosphamide listed by TCRdb under 2016. Library preparation used the immunoSEQ multiplex PCR assay. Imported from immuneACCESS, the table was reduced by TCRdb to in-frame sequences with V and J called. These copies leave out some clones; in studies compared against another copy, an unresolved V gene accounts for under half, and the cause of the remainder is not known. In this sample the table shows tens of thousands of clones, about 91% of which occur a single time. Clones ranked in the top ten supply roughly 0.096% of the sample. Viable CD3+CD4+ or CD3+CD8+ cells that were CCR7+CD45RA+CD45RO-CD95-CD27+CD28+ were classified as naive T cells. The sample comprised naive CD4+ T cells sorted from blood. Receptors originate from a man aged 25 to 40 in good health and a related stem cell transplant donor.

The chain couples TRBV5-6 to TRBJ2-5; 10 bases line up with TRBD1. V was pared by 6 bases and J by 4 bases, with 6 bases of the junction left unmatched. Germline CDR1 SGHDT, CDR2 YYEEEE. The CDR3 runs 14 residues. As DNA, the CDR3 is TGTGCCAGCAAACGGGACAGGGGCTCAGAGACCCAGTACTTC. Its translation: CASKRDRGSETQYF.

This sequence joins TRBV6-6 and TRBJ1-5; TRBD1 matches at 9 bases. V was clipped by 0 bases and J by 1 base; unmatched bases: 1. The CDR3 is made up of 16 amino acids. The germline V gene has CDR1 MNHNY and CDR2 SVGAGI (reference sequence). For the CDR3, the DNA is TGTGCCAGCAGTTACTCCGGACAGGGGAGCAATCAGCCCCAGCATTTT. This translates into CASSYSGQGSNQPQHF.

The V and J genes are TRBV27 and TRBJ1-2, with 7 bases lining up with TRBD1. The CDR3 runs 13 residues. V gave up 5 bases and J gave up 7 bases; unmatched junction bases: 7. Germline V gene lookup returns CDR1 MNHEY and CDR2 SMNVEV (reference sequence). The DNA of the CDR3 is TGTGCCAGCAGTCCCCAGGGGGAAGCTGGCTACACCTTC. Its protein product is CASSPQGEAGYTF.

The gene calls are TRBV5-6 and TRBJ2-1; 8 bases map to TRBD1. CDR1 is SGHDT and CDR2 is YYEEEE in the germline V gene. The ends lost 2 bases at V and 6 bases at J; junction bases unmatched: 10. The CDR3 is 16 amino acids. The CDR3 DNA reads as TGTGCCAGCAGCTTCTATAGGACAGGGCTGGGCAATGAGCAGTTCTTC. Translated, it gives CASSFYRTGLGNEQFF.

The chain joins TRBV7-9 to TRBJ1-2; 9 nucleotides line up with TRBD1. The CDR3 covers 14 residues. The germline V gene encodes CDR1 SEHNR and CDR2 FQNEAQ (reference sequence). V lost 7 bases to trimming and J lost 6 bases; unmatched junction nucleotides: 9. The CDR3 spells CASTVSGTGNGYTF. The CDR3 DNA follows: TGTGCCAGCACCGTGTCCGGGACAGGGAATGGCTACACCTTC.

The CDR3 nucleotides read TGTGCCAGCAGCCTGGACAGGGGAAACACCGGGGAGCTGTTTTTT. As protein: CASSLDRGNTGELFF. The rearrangement joins TRBV7-9 to TRBJ2-2, with TRBD1 matching 9 bases. The CDR3 is 15 residues long. The germline V gene encodes CDR1 SEHNR and CDR2 FQNEAQ (reference sequence). Trimming cost V 5 bases and J 2 bases; bases outside gene matches: 3.

The V call is TRBV5-4, the J call TRBJ2-3, with 7 positions matching TRBD2. J was trimmed by 2 bases and V by 3 bases; bases with no gene match: 9. This CDR3 is 16 amino acids long. The germline V gene has CDR1 SGHNT and CDR2 YYREEE (reference sequence). The CDR3 here is CASSSPRRGYTDTQYF. The DNA for the CDR3 is TGTGCCAGCAGCTCCCCCCGGCGGGGGTACACAGATACGCAGTATTTT. The full variable domain, in which reference TRBV5-4 and TRBJ2-3 provide the parts outside the CDR3, is ETGVTQSPTHLIKTRGQQVTLRCSSQSGHNTVSWYQQALGQGPQFIFQYYREEENGRGNFPPRFSGLQFPNYSSELNVNALELDDSALYLCASSSPRRGYTDTQYFGPGTRLTVL.

This clone was seen a single time. The rearrangement uses TRBV6-5 and TRBJ1-4, with D possibly TRBD1 on 6 matching bases. With 6 bases removed from V and 3 bases from J, the gap between germline ends came to 14 bases. This CDR3 has 15 amino acids. Germline V gene sequence: CDR1 MNHEY, CDR2 SVGAGI. The DNA of the CDR3 is TGTGCCAGCAGATCAGGGGTTCTGGCTAATGAAAAACTGTTTTTT. Protein: CASRSGVLANEKLFF.

The rearrangement uses TRBV19 and TRBJ1-5, with a tentative D call TRBD1 (5 bases). Germline-derived CDR1 and CDR2 are LNHDA and SQIVND (reference sequence). Trimming took off 0 bases at V and 10 bases at J, with 13 bases between the two ends. The CDR3 covers 14 residues. CDR3 sequence (DNA): TGTGCCAGTAGTATAGACAATGGGGGGGACCCCCAGCATTTT. This encodes CASSIDNGGDPQHF.

In DNA form, the CDR3 reads TGTGCCAGCAGTGTCCCTCAGGGTACACCTAATGAAAAACTGTTTTTT. Translation: CASSVPQGTPNEKLFF. This chain uses TRBV28 with TRBJ1-4, with D possibly matching TRBD1 (5 bases). V was pared by 5 bases and J by 3 bases, with 16 bases between. The CDR3 has 16 amino acids. CDR1 is MDHEN, CDR2 SYDVKM, per germline. The full variable domain, in which reference TRBV28 and TRBJ1-4 provide the parts outside the CDR3, is DVKVTQSSRYLVKRTGEKVFLECVQDMDHENMFWYRQDPGLGLRLIYFSYDVKMKEKGDIPEGYSVSREKKERFSLILESASTNQTSMYLCASSVPQGTPNEKLFFGSGTQLSVL.

This sequence joins TRBV6-1 and TRBJ1-1; 9 bases are shared with TRBD1. This CDR3 contains 15 residues. Germline CDR1 MNHNS, CDR2 SASEGT. Unmatched junction bases numbered 10, after V lost 7 bases and J lost 4 bases. CDR3 in amino acids: CASTSGQGPSTEAFF. The CDR3 DNA follows: TGTGCCAGCACCTCGGGACAGGGTCCGAGCACTGAAGCTTTCTTT.

The CDR3 loop is CSVEEAGGPGEQFF. CDR3 bases: TGCAGCGTTGAAGAAGCGGGGGGGCCGGGAGAGCAGTTCTTC. The gene calls are TRBV29-1 and TRBJ2-1, with 10 bases aligning to TRBD2. V lost 0 bases and J lost 10; bases outside the gene matches: 6. Germline V gene lookup returns CDR1 SQVTM and CDR2 ANQGSEA. The CDR3 is 14 residues long.

This rearrangement joins TRBV19 to TRBJ2-2; 7 bases agree with TRBD2. J gave up 4 bases and V 4 bases, and 12 bases lay outside the gene matches. The CDR3 covers 17 residues. The germline CDR1 and CDR2 sequences are LNHDA and SQIVND (reference sequence). The CDR3 protein is CASSKGLGGGSTGELFF. The CDR3 DNA is TGTGCCAGTAGTAAGGGCCTGGGGGGAGGGAGCACCGGGGAGCTGTTTTTT. Full variable domain (outside the CDR3, taken from reference TRBV19 and TRBJ2-2): DGGITQSPKYLFRKEGQNVTLSCEQNLNHDAMYWYRQDPGQGLRLIYYSQIVNDFQKGDIAEGYSVSREKKESFPLTVTSAQKNPTAFYLCASSKGLGGGSTGELFFGEGSRLTVL.

This chain joins TRBV5-1 and TRBJ1-4, with 10 bases that match TRBD1. J gave up 8 bases and V 0 bases, and 1 base lay outside the gene matches. Germline V gene lookup returns CDR1 SGHRS and CDR2 YFSETQ. The CDR3 has 14 residues. CDR3 in amino acids: CASSLVGQGEKLFF. In nucleotides, the CDR3 is TGCGCCAGCAGCTTGGTGGGACAGGGGGAAAAACTGTTTTTT.

The J gene is TRBJ1-5, the V gene TRBV19, with D uncertain. Germline assignment: CDR1 LNHDA and CDR2 SQIVND (reference sequence). CDR3 size: 13 residues. Deletions cut 5 bases from V and 3 bases from J, with 8 bases between. The chain's CDR3 is CASSPDNNQPQHF. The CDR3 coding sequence is TGTGCCAGTAGTCCCGACAACAATCAGCCCCAGCATTTT.

The genes are TRBV7-6 and TRBJ2-1; 11 bases map to TRBD1. There are 15 residues in the CDR3. Trimming removed 5 bases from V and 7 bases from J; junction bases left unmatched: 7. The germline CDR1 and CDR2 sequences are SGHVS and FNYEAQ. The CDR3 DNA sequence: TGTGCCAGCAGCGGATTCGGGACAGGGGGGAATGAGCAGTTCTTC. Translation: CASSGFGTGGNEQFF.

The genes are TRBV28 and TRBJ2-7, with 10 bases identical to TRBD2. The CDR3 is 16 residues long. J was trimmed by 5 bases and V by 5 bases; bases with no gene match: 12. From germline, CDR1 is MDHEN and CDR2 SYDVKM. CDR3 sequence reads: CASSQFIGTSVNEQYF. The CDR3 DNA reads TGTGCCAGCAGTCAATTTATCGGGACTAGCGTCAACGAGCAGTACTTC. Complete variable domain (other parts from reference TRBV28 and TRBJ2-7): DVKVTQSSRYLVKRTGEKVFLECVQDMDHENMFWYRQDPGLGLRLIYFSYDVKMKEKGDIPEGYSVSREKKERFSLILESASTNQTSMYLCASSQFIGTSVNEQYFGPGTRLTVT.

This chain uses TRBV5-4 with TRBJ2-2, with D maybe TRBD2 (6 bases). Trimming pared 1 base from V and 5 bases from J, leaving 9 bases between. Germline assignment: CDR1 SGHNT and CDR2 YYREEE (reference sequence). The CDR3 has 14 amino acids. DNA of the CDR3: TGTGCCAGCAGCTTGTTCGGGGGAACCGGGGAGCTGTTTTTT. Translated: CASSLFGGTGELFF.

V usage is TRBV28 and J usage is TRBJ1-2; 7 nucleotides line up with TRBD1. There are 16 residues in the CDR3. Unmatched junction bases numbered 10, after V lost 0 bases and J lost 6 bases. Germline V gene sequence: CDR1 MDHEN, CDR2 SYDVKM. Written as DNA, the CDR3 is TGTGCCAGCAGTTTATGGAAAAGGGGGCCTAGTAATGGCTACACCTTC. Residues: CASSLWKRGPSNGYTF.

The J gene is TRBJ1-2, the V gene TRBV6-6, with D unresolved. The CDR3 has 12 residues. The V end was cut by 3 bases, the J end by 8 bases, with 10 bases between. Germline V lookup: CDR1 MNHNY, CDR2 SVGAGI (reference sequence). The CDR3 nucleotides are TGTGCCAGCAGTTATAGAGGTGGAGGCTACACCTTC. This translates into CASSYRGGGYTF.

This chain joins TRBV14 and TRBJ2-5, with 12 bases identical to TRBD2. V gave up 1 base and J gave up 1 base; unmatched junction bases: 1. CDR1 is SGHDN and CDR2 is FVKESK in the germline V gene. CDR3 length: 16 residues. The CDR3 DNA sequence: TGTGCCAGCAGCCAAGGGACTAGCGGGGTCCAAGAGACCCAGTACTTC. As protein: CASSQGTSGVQETQYF.